The T cell receptor (beta chain) under discussion was sequenced for a study of response to subunit inactivated influenza vaccine (dated by TCRdb to about 2018). Describing the broader study: Deep quantitative profiling of the T cell receptor repertoire was used in the study to follow responses to a trivalent subunit inactivated influenza vaccine.

On the study overall, not on this receptor specifically: According to the authors, only a limited number of new T cells may be recruited by each seasonal influenza vaccination.

The time point label of this sample denotes: 45 to 55 days after influenza vaccine administration. Counted from cysteine to phenylalanine, this CDR3 has 12 amino acids. The CDR3 DNA has 36 bases and is translated from base 1. A distance of 10 bases separates the germline ends of V and J, which lose 8 bases and 3 bases respectively. The CDR1 and CDR2 encoded by the germline V gene (reference sequence) are LGHDT and YNNKEL. Library preparation used RT-PCR. The instrument given in TCRdb is Illumina HiSeq 2500. Clones were called with MiXCR by TCRdb after fastp trimmed the public reads at Q25, and only in-frame beta chains were retained. Each entry merges the rows of one CDR3 protein and shows their most common DNA and genes. The sample has over 450,000 distinct CDR3 sequences on record, roughly 13% of them singletons. The ten largest account for about an eighth of the sample. About this clonotype itself: There is no known antigen for this receptor. The input lacks base qualities; no much larger clone sits a single base away.

The rearranged segments are TRBV3-1 and TRBJ1-2; the D segment could be TRBD1, given 5 matching bases. The clonotype comes from a man over 45 who received an inactivated influenza vaccine. Donor details come from another sample of the same person, matched by shared clones. The source material was PBMCs from blood, sampled roughly 46 days after vaccination. The DNA sequence is as follows: TGTGCCAGCGTGGGGGAGGACTATGGCTACACCTTC. This codes for CASVGEDYGYTF.